The 25 T cell receptor beta chains reported below all come from one sample, sequenced in a study of tumor-infiltrating lymphocytes in primary liver carcinoma. The source material, 20-30 mg of unsorted bulk tissue, was used to co-extract RNA and DNA. Synthesis of TCR beta cDNA was carried out from approximately 470 ng total RNA with a constant-region primer. Investigators got TCR beta libraries out of three nested multiplex PCR rounds, done with slightly modified ARM-PCR. Researchers ran the first two PCR rounds for 10 cycles each with TRBV1-TRBV30 forward primers and a C-beta reverse primer. MiXCR, run by TCRdb on the multiplex PCR reads, gives a single entry per CDR3 protein. The repertoire has about 120,000 distinct CDR3 sequences, about two thirds of them found once; the top ten carry over 8%. The sample taken for sequencing was tumor-adjacent normal liver tissue. These TCRs come from a woman aged 60 to 75 with primary liver carcinoma and hepatitis B virus infection.

V gene TRBV20-1 combines with J gene TRBJ2-2, with D perhaps TRBD1 (6 bases). The CDR3 is made up of 14 amino acids. The ends were cut back, 5 bases at V and 8 bases at J, with 18 bases in the middle. CDR1 is DFQATT, CDR2 SNEGSKA, per germline (reference sequence). CDR3 residues: CSAEDSGATGELFF. The CDR3 DNA reads as TGCAGTGCTGAAGATTCAGGGGCGACGGGGGAGCTGTTTTTT.

This clonotype was seen once. A much larger clone differs from this one at a single base, so this may be a read error. The chain links TRBV30 to TRBJ2-7; D is possibly TRBD2 (6 bases). This CDR3 region has 13 residues. The germline V gene encodes CDR1 GTSNPN and CDR2 SVGIG (reference sequence). The DNA of the CDR3 is TGTTCCTGGGGCTGGAGGGGTCTACACGAGCAGTACTTC. Protein: CSWGWRGLHEQYF.

The table lists this clonotype with a few counts. V is TRBV28 and J is TRBJ2-7; D is uncertain. There are 14 residues in the CDR3. Germline V CDR1 and CDR2: MDHEN, SYDVKM. V was cut by 3 bases and J by 6 bases, with 15 bases left in between. CDR3 sequence reads: CASSFPRHGLEQYF. The CDR3 bases are TGTGCCAGCAGTTTCCCGAGACATGGTCTCGAGCAGTACTTC.

About this clonotype: The conserved closing phenylalanine or tryptophan is absent in this CDR3, likely reflecting a read error. The chain carries TRBV6-5 and TRBJ2-7; 10 bases fit TRBD2. This CDR3 spans 14 amino acids. CDR1 and CDR2 (germline): MNHEY, SVGAGI. This CDR3 reads CASSKAGGPYGQYL. The CDR3 region has the DNA TGTGCCAGTAGTAAAGCGGGAGGGCCATACGGGCAGTACTTA.

A remark on this clonotype: The junction shows a germline mismatch at one end, possibly a read error. The V and J genes are TRBV11-2 and TRBJ2-1; no clear D gene. Germline V gene sequence: CDR1 SGHAT, CDR2 FQNNGV. This CDR3 is 12 amino acids long. The CDR3, as DNA: TGTGTCAGCAGCTTAGGAAGGAATGAGCGGTTCTTC. Its translation: CVSSLGRNERFF.

Notes on this clonotype: Mismatch with germline at one junction end may stem from a read error. This rearrangement joins TRBV12-3 or TRBV12-4 to TRBJ2-1, with D possibly being TRBD2 (6 bases). The CDR3 spans 15 residues. The CDR3 DNA is TGTGCCTCTCAGGGAGGACTGGTGTTCTACAATGAGCGGTTCTTC. Translating it yields CASQGGLVFYNERFF.

This clonotype was counted many times. This chain connects TRBV12-3 or TRBV12-4 to TRBJ1-4, with D possibly being TRBD1 (5 bases). This CDR3 is built from 13 residues. Trimming pared 3 bases from V and 4 bases from J, leaving 6 bases between. This chain's CDR3 is CASSFRGNEKLFF. The CDR3, as DNA: TGTGCCAGCAGTTTTAGGGGTAATGAAAAACTGTTTTTT.

A word on this clonotype: At one end the junction does not follow the germline gene, possibly because of a read error. CDR3 nucleotide sequence: TGTGCCAGCAGTCTATGGGGGGCATGCAGCTCAGGGATTAACTATGGCTACACCTTC. This encodes CASSLWGACSSGINYGYTF. This rearrangement joins TRBV28 to TRBJ1-2; weak D call: TRBD1 (6 bases). Germline V gene data show CDR1 as MDHEN and CDR2 as SYDVKM. The CDR3 covers 19 residues.

This rearrangement joins TRBV25-1 to TRBJ1-5; a weak D match, TRBD1 (6 bases). V shed 4 bases and J shed 7 bases, with 14 bases lying between them. This CDR3 has 14 residues. CDR1 and CDR2 from the germline V gene are MGHDK and SYGVNS. The CDR3 DNA follows: TGTGCCAGCAGTGGACAGGACACGTACCAGCCCCAGCATTTT. Translated: CASSGQDTYQPQHF.

There are many counts of this clonotype. The CDR3 protein is CASSLYGTSGRNEQFF. The CDR3 DNA sequence: TGCGCCAGCAGCTTGTACGGGACTAGCGGGAGGAATGAGCAGTTCTTC. The chain couples TRBV5-1 to TRBJ2-1; TRBD2 matches 15 bases. V gave up 1 base and J gave up 7 bases; unmatched junction bases: 3. The germline V gene encodes CDR1 SGHRS and CDR2 YFSETQ. The CDR3 runs to 16 residues.

Regarding this clonotype: Likely a read error: the CDR3 ends without its conserved phenylalanine or tryptophan. The chain has TRBV20-1 and TRBJ2-1; D may be TRBD1 (6 bases). Germline V gene data show CDR1 as DFQATT and CDR2 as SNEGSKA (reference sequence). The CDR3 is made up of 14 amino acids. The germline V and J ends were trimmed by 4 bases and 4 bases, with 14 bases remaining between them. The CDR3 nucleotides are TGCAGTGCTAATCCCAGGGGCCTATACAATGAGCAGTTCTCC. It is translated as CSANPRGLYNEQFS.

With respect to this clonotype: Germline is not matched at one junction end, which may reflect a read error. The genes are TRBV7-8 and TRBJ2-6, with a tentative D call TRBD1 (5 bases). CDR3 length: 14 residues. Germline V lookup: CDR1 SGHVS, CDR2 FQNEAQ. CDR3 nucleotides: TGTGCCAGCAGCTCAACCTCTGGGGCCAACGTCATGACTTTC. Its protein product is CASSSTSGANVMTF.

This clonotype was detected only once. One end of the junction is discordant with germline, which a read error may explain. The rearrangement joins TRBV6-1 to TRBJ2-1; D ambiguous. Germline CDR1 and CDR2: MNHNS and SASEGT. CDR3 length equals 15 residues. CDR3 amino acids: CATSEGQPLRHEQFF. Here the CDR3 DNA reads TGTGCCACCAGTGAAGGGCAGCCTCTACGTCATGAGCAGTTCTTC.

The rearrangement joins TRBV5-1 to TRBJ2-1; D might be TRBD1 (5 bases). Germline assignment: CDR1 SGHRS and CDR2 YFSETQ. The CDR3 length is 15 residues. V gave up 2 bases and J gave up 8 bases, with 17 bases separating them. CDR3 amino acids: CASSFGRLGVYEQFF. In nucleotides, the CDR3 is TGCGCCAGCAGCTTCGGCAGATTAGGGGTCTATGAGCAGTTCTTC.

Worth noting for this clonotype: At one of its ends the junction is not consistent with the germline gene, which may arise from a read error. CDR3 loop: CANSFKATTGYEQYF. Written as DNA, the CDR3 is TGTGCCAACAGCTTTAAAGCTACTACAGGCTACGAGCAATACTTC. This chain uses TRBV11-2 with TRBJ2-7; a weak D match, TRBD1 (5 bases). The germline gives CDR1 SGHAT, CDR2 FQNNGV. The CDR3 extends over 15 amino acids.

V gene TRBV29-1 combines with J gene TRBJ1-5; no clear D gene. The CDR3 runs to 14 residues. The germline V gene encodes CDR1 SQVTM and CDR2 ANQGSEA. V gave up 7 bases and J gave up 4 bases, with 17 bases separating them. DNA of the CDR3: TGCAGCGCAACCATTGGAGGGTATAATCAGCCCCAGCATTTT. Translation: CSATIGGYNQPQHF.

The chain links TRBV6-5 to TRBJ1-1; D is perhaps TRBD1 (6 bases). Germline lookup yields CDR1 MNHEY and CDR2 SVGAGI. The CDR3 consists of 15 residues. Trimming left V 5 bases short and J 6 bases short, with 19 bases between. In DNA form, the CDR3 reads TGTGCCAGCAGTAGGTGGACAGAGGAGCACGCTGAAGCTTTCTTT. It yields the protein CASSRWTEEHAEAFF.

This clonotype was detected only once. One junction end disagrees with the germline gene, perhaps due to a read error. This sequence joins TRBV12-3 or TRBV12-4 and TRBJ1-2, with 10 bases aligning to TRBD1. This CDR3 contains 17 residues. CDR3 in DNA: TGTGCCAGCTGTTTTGGACAGGGGGTACAGATCAACTATGGCTACATCTTC. Amino acids: CASCFGQGVQINYGYIF.

As to this clonotype: This could be a read error, since a much larger clone is one nucleotide away. The chain couples TRBV28 to TRBJ2-3; 8 nucleotides align to TRBD2. CDR1 is MDHEN and CDR2 is SYDVKM in the germline V gene. This CDR3 comprises 13 residues. The junction had 6 bases not matched to a gene; V was cut back by 6 bases and J by 7 bases. The CDR3 DNA reads TGTGCCAGCAGGTGTACTAGCGGCCATACGCAGTATTTT. It codes for CASRCTSGHTQYF.

On this clonotype itself: The junction and the germline gene differ at one end; a read error may be behind it. CDR3 in DNA: TGTGCCATCAAAAGGGACGGTATAGGCGCAAATTCAGCCCTCCACTTT. This sequence encodes CAIKRDGIGANSALHF. V usage is TRBV10-3 and J usage is TRBJ1-6, with a possible D match to TRBD1 (5 bases). This CDR3 has 16 residues. Germline V gene sequence: CDR1 ENHRY, CDR2 SYGVKD.

A remark on this clonotype: The junction shows a germline mismatch at one end, possibly a read error. This chain links TRBV12-5 with TRBJ2-3, with 11 bases matching TRBD2. CDR1 is LGHNT and CDR2 is FRNRAP in the germline V gene. The CDR3 consists of 16 residues. The CDR3, as DNA: TGTGCTAATGGTTCTGGGGGGACTAGCGGCGCGGATACGCAGTATTTT. It is translated as CANGSGGTSGADTQYF. Variable domain in full (rest from reference TRBV12-5 and TRBJ2-3): DARVTQTPRHKVTEMGQEVTMRCQPILGHNTVFWYRQTMMQGLELLAYFRNRAPLDDSGMPKDRFSAEMPDATLATLKIQPSEPRDSAVYFCANGSGGTSGADTQYFGPGTRLTVL.

In its sample, this clonotype was seen a few times. Since a much larger clone is just one base distant, this may be a read error. This sequence joins TRBV6-5 and TRBJ2-5; D call uncertain. CDR1 MNHEY and CDR2 SVGAGI come from the germline V gene. The germline V and J ends were trimmed by 6 bases and 4 bases, with 12 bases remaining between them. This CDR3 contains 13 residues. CDR3 bases: TGTGCCAGCAGATGGACGCTGGGAGAGACCCAGTACTTC. Amino acid sequence: CASRWTLGETQYF.

Comments on this clonotype: Relative to the germline gene, one junction end is altered; a read error may explain this. The chain couples TRBV12-3 or TRBV12-4 to TRBJ2-5; D not certain. The CDR3 consists of 12 residues. CDR3 protein: CACSRRLRTQYF. CDR3 bases: TGTGCCTGCAGCCGTAGGCTGAGGACCCAGTACTTC.

This clonotype showed up many times. The V call is TRBV28, the J call TRBJ1-5, with TRBD1 as a possible D gene (5 bases). This CDR3 is built from 14 residues. CDR1 is MDHEN and CDR2 is SYDVKM in the germline V gene. Trimming removed 3 bases from V and 6 bases from J, with 12 bases in between. The CDR3 DNA reads as TGTGCCAGCAGTTTCGAGGGGAACCGTCAGCCCCAGCATTTT. It codes for CASSFEGNRQPQHF.

As to this clonotype: The germline gene is not matched at one end of the junction; a read error may be the cause. This rearrangement joins TRBV5-5 to TRBJ2-1; D perhaps matches TRBD2 (6 bases). CDR1 is SGHKS, CDR2 YYEKEE, per germline (reference sequence). This CDR3 comprises 17 residues. The DNA for the CDR3 is TGTGCCAGAAGCTTGGCCCAGTCTTTCGGGAGTAGGAGTGAGCAGTTCTTC. As protein: CARSLAQSFGSRSEQFF.